This entry describes one T cell receptor beta chain. The target antigen is unknown. This entry comes from a study of T-cell reconstitution after alpha-beta-depleted transplantation in children. Study results and caveats: Surviving recipient cells, namely T cells and thymic progenitors, were the source of high day-60 TCRbeta diversity in some patients. The main origin of T-cell counts and diversity one year after transplant was newly produced T cells. Reportedly, alpha-beta T cells present about two months post-transplant originated from several hundred expanded clones of graft origin.

Construction of the TCRbeta library involved unique molecular identifiers. One entry per CDR3 protein, called by TCRdb with MiXCR from the PCR reads. The sample contains approximately 1,000,000 distinct CDR3 sequences, roughly 29% of which appear only once. The sequences come from PBMCs, mostly from graft donor cells, collected 360 days after TCRalphabeta/CD19-depleted stem cell transplant. The TCR originated in a boy younger than two who had a stem cell transplant for SCID, so the T cells may come from the graft donor.

The CDR3 reads CASSLRVTRTDTQYF. The CDR3 nucleotides read TGTGCCAGCAGTTTAAGGGTCACCCGCACAGATACGCAGTATTTT. V gene TRBV27 combines with J gene TRBJ2-3, with D unclear. The CDR3 runs 15 residues. V lost 2 bases, J lost 1 base, and 10 bases lay in between. The V gene's germline CDR1 is MNHEY and CDR2 SMNVEV (reference sequence).